Listed here is a single TCR beta chain. Its recognized antigen is unknown. No base quality values were provided; no much bigger clone lies one nucleotide off. The immunoSEQ Assay, a bias-controlled multiplex PCR, was used to amplify TCRbeta CDR3 regions from genomic DNA. Per the original workflow: Nucleated cell counts per sample were estimated from amplification of reference gene primers within the assay. To quantify the absolute abundance of each unique TCRbeta CDR3 rearrangement, sequence reads were collapsed and filtered. For each sample, productive Simpson clonality was calculated as the square root of Simpson's diversity index over productive rearrangements. The clones in this table, taken by TCRdb from immuneACCESS, are in-frame only. Not every clone is retained; where verified, under half of the shortfall comes from an unresolved V gene, and the cause of the rest is unknown. V and J calls plus clone size are reproduced from that table; the DNA served to infer D and trimming. In all, the sample holds about 200,000 clones, and almost 90% of those were seen once. The ten most abundant clones make up approximately 1.5% of the sample.

Via the germline V gene (reference sequence), CDR1 is LGHDT and CDR2 YNNKEL. Compared with germline, V lacks 2 bases and J lacks 4 bases; bases without a gene match: 4. Taken from cysteine to phenylalanine, the CDR3 has 14 residues. Of the read, only the CDR3 DNA is kept; its 42 bases are in frame from base 1. Collaborating institutions collected whole blood in K2EDTA tubes following their own protocols. For TCRbeta analysis, collaborators shipped samples in one of three forms: frozen whole blood, isolated PBMCs, or DNA extracted from either of those sample types. The data belong to a study of blood T cell repertoires in COVID-19 (TCRdb year 2020). About the investigation overall: Samples covering the acute and convalescent phases of COVID-19 were provided by collaborators in the United States, Italy and Spain. The material from the prospective study consisted of cDNA or gDNA derived from T cells, B-cell-depleted T cells, or PBMCs. Deeply sampled blood TCRbeta repertoires from subjects exposed to, actively infected with, or recovered from COVID-19 were included in the dataset. The repertoires were released in a freely available public database meant as a resource for research on the immune response to SARS-CoV-2. Samples came from the ongoing ImmuneRACE study (first 160 participants) plus 1,254 subjects from 6 global collaborators. The sample metadata nearly always contained a de-identified subject ID, COVID-19 status, age in years and sex. Where available, HLA class I and class II types were taken from metadata supplied by the sample provider and were not determined by assay-based typing. Overall study results and their limits: How much clinical and demographic metadata was included differed by source and by participant, and the metadata was provided uncurated.

What was sequenced was peripheral blood. This sequence was found in a man between 18 and 35 years old with active or convalescent COVID-19. The V gene is TRBV3-1 (or the pseudogene TRBV3-2) and the J gene is TRBJ1-2, and TRBD1 matches 7 of the central bases. This receptor carries the CDR3 CASSQNRGGYGYTF. The DNA reads TGTGCCAGCAGCCAAAACAGGGGAGGCTATGGCTACACCTTC.